This entry concerns a single T cell receptor (beta chain). The antigen is unknown. Germline-derived CDR1 and CDR2 are SQVTM and ANQGSEA. Trimming cost V 1 base and J 5 bases, with 6 bases left between them. This CDR3 has 11 residues. These data belong to a study of shared clonotypes between healthy human individuals. Each subset's genomic DNA was split evenly across several immunoSEQ plates. Repertoires were generated with immunoSEQ multiplex PCR, while TCRdb's copy carries only in-frame clones and drops some. The sample holds 660,000 or so clones; around 96% are singletons and the top ten take 0.11%. General observations from the study: Rarefaction demonstrated incomplete sorted-subset sequencing despite large depth. Among a few donors, approximately 4.6% of naive CD4 clonotypes were found in common.

Naive CD8 populations comprised CD45RO-negative cells positively selected for CCR7, excluding terminally differentiated effector memory CD45RA+ cells. This clonotype was sampled from a woman aged 25 to 39 in good health. The sample taken for sequencing was naive CD8+ T cells sorted from blood. The J gene is TRBJ2-7, the V gene TRBV29-1; D gene uncertain. CDR3 residues: CSVEGSNEQYF. For the CDR3, the DNA is TGCAGCGTTGAAGGATCGAACGAGCAGTACTTC.